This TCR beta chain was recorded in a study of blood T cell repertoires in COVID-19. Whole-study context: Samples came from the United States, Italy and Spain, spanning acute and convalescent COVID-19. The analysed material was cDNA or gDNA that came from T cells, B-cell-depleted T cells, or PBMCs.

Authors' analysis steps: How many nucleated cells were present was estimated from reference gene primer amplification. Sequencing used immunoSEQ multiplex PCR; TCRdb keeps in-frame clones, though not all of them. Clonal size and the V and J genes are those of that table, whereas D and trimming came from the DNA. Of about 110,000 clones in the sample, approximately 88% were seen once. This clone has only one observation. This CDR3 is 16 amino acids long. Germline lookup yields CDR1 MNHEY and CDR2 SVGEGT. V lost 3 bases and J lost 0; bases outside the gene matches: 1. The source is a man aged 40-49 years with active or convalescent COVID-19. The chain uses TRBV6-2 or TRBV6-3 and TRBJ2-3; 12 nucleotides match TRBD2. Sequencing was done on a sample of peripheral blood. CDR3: CASSYGTSGSTDTQYF. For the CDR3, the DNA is TGTGCCAGCAGTTATGGGACTAGCGGGAGCACAGATACGCAGTATTTT.